These 10 T cell receptor beta chains were all obtained from the same sample, sequenced in a study of blood T cells in healthy people across ages. Alongside a J-beta primer mix, a sample-barcoded 5' primer served in a second PCR lasting about 6 to 12 cycles. TCRdb reprocessed the 5' RACE reads via MiXCR and lists one record per CDR3 protein. The repertoire holds about 640,000 distinct CDR3 sequences, with about 54% as singletons. Sequencing input: blood. The receptors derive from a man in his fifties or sixties in good health.

Of note for this clonotype: At one end, the junction sequence differs from germline, possibly due to a read error. The CDR3 reads CDSSRLGGETQYF. In nucleotides, the CDR3 is TGTGACAGCAGCCGACTAGGTGGAGAGACCCAGTACTTC. J is TRBJ2-5 and V is TRBV12-3 or TRBV12-4, with D perhaps TRBD2 (6 bases). CDR3 length: 13 residues.

This clonotype was seen once. The chain couples TRBV5-1 to TRBJ2-1; the D gene could be TRBD1 or TRBD2 (5 bases each). V was cut by 0 bases and J by 8 bases, with 15 bases left in between. This CDR3 comprises 15 residues. Germline CDR1 reads SGHRS; CDR2 reads YFSETQ. The CDR3 protein is CASSLAGAGLDEQFF. DNA of the CDR3: TGCGCCAGCAGCTTGGCCGGGGCAGGTTTGGATGAGCAGTTCTTC.

Ten or more counts support this clonotype. The V call is TRBV20-1, the J call TRBJ2-7; 9 bases match TRBD1. In germline, CDR1 is DFQATT, CDR2 SNEGSKA (reference sequence). CDR3 size: 12 residues. J lost 3 bases, V lost 3 bases, and 0 bases had no gene match. In DNA, the CDR3 is TGCAGTGCTAGGACAGGGGGCTACGAGCAGTACTTC. This translates into CSARTGGYEQYF.

Only a few counts were recorded for this clonotype. This rearrangement joins TRBV5-1 to TRBJ2-7; TRBD1 matches at 7 bases. The J call may be wrong; the DNA end is better matched by TRBJ2-5. The CDR3 consists of 15 residues. The germline V gene has CDR1 SGHRS and CDR2 YFSETQ. The CDR3 DNA reads as TGCGCCAGCAGCCGCTCGGGACAGCCCTCGGAGACCCAGTACTTC. As protein: CASSRSGQPSETQYF.

This chain joins TRBV6-2 or TRBV6-3 and TRBJ1-2; 7 bases match TRBD1. J lost 4 bases, V lost 8 bases, and 10 bases had no gene match. The CDR3 covers 14 residues. CDR1 MNHEY and CDR2 SVGEGT come from the germline V gene. CDR3 loop: CASYTGTAFYGYTF. CDR3 in DNA: TGTGCCAGCTACACAGGGACAGCTTTCTATGGCTACACCTTC.

CDR3 coding DNA: TGTGCCAGCAGCCCAGGACTAGCGGGAGGGGGACCCCGCAATGAGCAGTTCTTC. Protein: CASSPGLAGGGPRNEQFF. The chain joins TRBV7-2 to TRBJ2-1; 15 bases line up with TRBD2. CDR3 length: 18 amino acids. Looked up from germline, CDR1 is SGHTA and CDR2 is FQGNSA. J gave up 6 bases and V 5 bases, and 11 bases lay outside the gene matches.

This clonotype was seen a handful of times. J is TRBJ2-5 and V is TRBV3-1; D is undetermined. V was trimmed by 5 bases and J by 4 bases, leaving 5 bases between them. CDR3 length: 11 residues. Per germline, CDR1 LGHDT and CDR2 YNNKEL (reference sequence). CDR3 protein: CASSMRETQYF. The CDR3 bases are TGTGCCAGCAGCATGAGAGAGACCCAGTACTTC.

On this clonotype itself: Germline is not matched at one junction end, which may reflect a read error. The chain has TRBV20-1 and TRBJ2-5; 8 nucleotides agree with TRBD2. This CDR3 region has 15 residues. Germline CDR1 DFQATT, CDR2 SNEGSKA (reference sequence). This CDR3 is CSAHDSSGPQEIQYF. In DNA, the CDR3 is TGCAGTGCCCACGACTCTAGCGGGCCCCAAGAGATCCAGTACTTC.

With regard to this clonotype: This clone may be a read error of a much larger clone one base away. The chain combines TRBV7-2 with TRBJ2-3; 10 bases fit TRBD2. The germline CDR1 and CDR2 sequences are SGHTA and FQGNSA. V lost 1 base, J lost 7 bases, and 5 bases stayed unmatched. The length of the CDR3 is 15 residues. CDR3 amino acids: CASSLGSGGPNTQYF. The CDR3 nucleotides read TGTGCCAGCAGCTTAGGTAGCGGGGGGCCGAATACGCAGTATTTT.

The chain carries TRBV12-3 or TRBV12-4 and TRBJ2-3, with D uncertain. This CDR3 has 13 amino acids. V lost 5 bases to trimming and J lost 4 bases, with 10 bases between them. The CDR3 protein is CASSIVRADTQYF. The DNA for the CDR3 is TGTGCCAGCAGTATAGTAAGGGCAGATACGCAGTATTTT.